The T cell receptor beta chain under discussion was sequenced for a study of tumor-infiltrating lymphocytes in primary liver carcinoma. Study summary: These were node-negative, non-metastatic T1-T3 tumors of 4.2 to 10 cm.

The blood RNA (from unsorted whole blood) was obtained, and germline DNA was also extracted. Collected before surgery were roughly 4 milliliters of peripheral blood. The V gene's germline CDR1 is SEHNR and CDR2 FQNEAQ (reference sequence). The V gene lost 1 base and the J gene lost 8 bases, with 17 bases spanning the gap. CDR3 length: 15 residues. TCR beta cDNA was prepared out of around 460 ng total RNA by means of a constant-region primer. TCR beta libraries came from three nested multiplex PCR rounds using slightly modified ARM-PCR. Use of TRBV1-TRBV30 forward primers with a C-beta reverse primer characterized the first two PCR rounds, which lasted about 10 cycles each. TCRdb re-called the multiplex PCR reads with MiXCR, one entry per CDR3 protein. The sample gives fewer than 400,000 distinct CDR3 sequences, roughly 60% of which show up once; over 15% is in the top ten.

The sample consisted of peripheral blood. The rearrangement joins TRBV7-9 to TRBJ1-1; possibly TRBD1 for D (6 bases). This TCR was sampled from a woman aged 25 to 39 with primary liver carcinoma and hepatitis B virus infection. The CDR3 DNA reads TGTGCCAGCAGCTTAGTTTTGGTTGGGGGCAAGGAAGCTTTCTTT. Its translation: CASSLVLVGGKEAFF.